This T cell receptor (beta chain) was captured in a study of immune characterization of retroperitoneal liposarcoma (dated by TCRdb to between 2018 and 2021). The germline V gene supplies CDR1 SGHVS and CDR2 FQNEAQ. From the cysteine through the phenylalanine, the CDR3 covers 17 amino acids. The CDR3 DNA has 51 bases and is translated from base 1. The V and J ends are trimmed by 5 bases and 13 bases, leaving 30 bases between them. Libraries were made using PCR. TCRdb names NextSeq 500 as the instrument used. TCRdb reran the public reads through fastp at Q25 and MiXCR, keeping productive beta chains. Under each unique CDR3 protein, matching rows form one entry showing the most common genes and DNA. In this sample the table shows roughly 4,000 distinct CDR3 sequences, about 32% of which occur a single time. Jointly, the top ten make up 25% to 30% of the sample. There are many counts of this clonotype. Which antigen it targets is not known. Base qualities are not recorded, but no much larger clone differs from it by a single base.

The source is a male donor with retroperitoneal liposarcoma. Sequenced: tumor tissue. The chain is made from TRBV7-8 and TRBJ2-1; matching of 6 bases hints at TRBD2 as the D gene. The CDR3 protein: CASSVRVVRELEETQFF. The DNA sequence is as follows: TGTGCCAGCAGCGTGCGAGTTGTCCGGGAGTTAGAAGAGACCCAGTTCTTC.